A single T cell receptor beta chain is shown here with its context. This clone was seen a handful of times. Its recognized antigen is unknown. No base qualities exist here, and no much larger clone lies one base off it. TCRbeta CDR3 regions were amplified from genomic DNA by means of the immunoSEQ Assay, a bias-controlled multiplex PCR. In the original analysis: Nucleated cell counts per sample were estimated from amplification of reference gene primers within the assay. To quantify the absolute abundance of each unique TCRbeta CDR3 rearrangement, sequence reads were collapsed and filtered. For each sample, productive Simpson clonality was calculated by taking the square root of Simpson's diversity index across productive rearrangements. TCRdb limited this immuneACCESS table to in-frame rearrangements with V and J called. A share of clones is missing; checked studies link under half to unresolved V genes, and the rest is unexplained. That table supplies the V and J calls and clone size; D and trimming were determined from the DNA. Counted in this sample were about 230,000 clones; approximately 81% of them appeared once. The ten largest clonotypes hold around 8% of the sample.

This sample was taken from a study of blood T cell repertoires in COVID-19 (dated by TCRdb to the early 2020s). Regarding the study in general: Samples covering the acute and convalescent phases of COVID-19 were provided by collaborators in the United States, Italy and Spain. HLA class I and class II types, where available, came from metadata supplied by the sample provider rather than from assay-based typing. The repertoires were released in a freely available public database intended as a resource for research on the immune response to SARS-CoV-2. The material from the prospective study consisted of cDNA or gDNA derived from T cells, B-cell-depleted T cells, or PBMCs. Deeply sampled blood TCRbeta repertoires from subjects exposed to, actively infected with, or recovered from COVID-19 were included in the dataset. Nearly every sample came with metadata listing a de-identified subject ID, COVID-19 status, age in years and sex. The samples were drawn from the first 160 participants of the ongoing ImmuneRACE study and from more than 1,000 subjects provided by 6 global collaborators.

CDR3 length: 14 amino acids, cysteine to phenylalanine. Only the CDR3 DNA is retained, 42 bases long and in frame from the first base. Results and caveats for the whole study, not just this receptor: The quantity of clinical and demographic metadata differed by source and by participant and was supplied without curation.

Whole blood was collected in K2EDTA tubes by collaborating institutions according to the institutions' own protocols. For TCRbeta analysis, collaborators shipped samples in one of three forms: frozen whole blood, isolated PBMCs, or DNA extracted from either of those sample types. This receptor was obtained from an elderly woman with acute or convalescent COVID-19. The sequence links TRBV21-1 to TRBJ2-7; the D call in the table, TRBD1, was not verified against the DNA. TRBV21-1 is recorded as a pseudogene. Sequencing was carried out using peripheral blood. The DNA sequence is as follows: TGTGCCAGCAGCAAAGCACACAGGGGAGACGAGCAGTACTTC. This gives the protein CASSKAHRGDEQYF.